This T cell receptor (beta chain) was profiled in a study of cytomegalovirus exposure and HLA in healthy donors. Trimming at V came to 4 bases and at J to 1 base, leaving 23 bases not matched to a gene. Per the germline V gene, CDR1 is SGDLS and CDR2 is YYNGEE. This CDR3 is 22 amino acids long. PCR used 60 Vbeta primers and 13 Jbeta primers. In the source study's methods: Later work found 80 million to 85 million unique TCR beta chains, with around 10 million shared. Assay used: immunoSEQ multiplex PCR; TCRdb lists only in-frame clones, some missing. The V and J calls and clone size come from that table; D and trimming were worked out from the DNA. This sample carries 100,000 to 150,000 clones, around 85% of them seen once, and the ten largest clones take 4%. This clone was seen a single time.

The receptor's source is a man between 18 and 35 years old in good health and CMV-seropositive. Material: PBMCs. The rearrangement links TRBV9 to TRBJ2-1; 10 bases match TRBD2. The CDR3 DNA is TGTGCCAGCAGCCCACAACCCGGGACTAGCGAGAGGGTCCGGCTTTCCTACAATGAGCAGTTCTTC. Translated, it gives CASSPQPGTSERVRLSYNEQFF.